What follows are 21 T cell receptor beta chains derived from one specimen sequenced in a study of T cell repertoires in cytomegalovirus infection. In TCRdb, the reads were re-called with MiXCR into one record per CDR3 protein. The data show some 130,000 distinct CDR3 sequences, 20% to 30% seen once. Their antigens are not known. The source material was PBMCs, sequenced either directly or after in vitro stimulation (not recorded which). These receptors originate from a human donor in good health (CMV status not recorded). Some clones in this sample may be carry-over from other donors' samples.

Many counts were recorded for this clonotype. At one end, the junction sequence differs from germline, possibly due to a read error. The chain carries TRBV7-7 and TRBJ2-2; 13 nucleotides line up with TRBD2. Germline V gene lookup returns CDR1 SSHAT and CDR2 FNYEAQ (reference sequence). This CDR3 is 17 amino acids long. CDR3 loop: CASSRGDGLAGAGELFF. The CDR3 DNA is TGTGCTAGCAGCAGGGGTGACGGACTAGCGGGAGCCGGGGAGCTGTTTTTT. Combining the CDR3 with reference TRBV7-7 and TRBJ2-2 gives the whole variable domain GAGVSQSPRYKVTKRGQDVTLRCDPISSHATLYWYQQALGQGPEFLTYFNYEAQPDKSGLPSDRFSAERPEGSISTLTIQRTEQRDSAMYRCASSRGDGLAGAGELFFGEGSRLTVL.

There are a few counts of this clonotype. The V and J genes are TRBV28 and TRBJ2-5, with 7 positions matching TRBD2. The CDR3 has 15 residues. Germline V lookup: CDR1 MDHEN, CDR2 SYDVKM. Germline trimming cut 9 bases from V and 4 bases from J; bases unmatched to any gene: 14. The CDR3 loop reads CASRGREGLRETQYF. In DNA form, the CDR3 reads TGTGCCAGTCGAGGGAGGGAGGGCCTAAGAGAGACCCAGTACTTC.

This clonotype appeared a few times. The genes are TRBV5-4 and TRBJ1-1; D call uncertain. The V gene's germline CDR1 is SGHNT and CDR2 YYREEE (reference sequence). The CDR3 runs to 12 residues. Between the trimmed V and J ends, which lost 5 bases and 1 base, there was a span of 6 bases. For the CDR3, the DNA is TGTGCCAGCAGGGCTGGGAACACTGAAGCTTTCTTT. The encoded protein is CASRAGNTEAFF.

The rearrangement uses TRBV12-3 or TRBV12-4 and TRBJ2-2; 10 positions match TRBD2. The junction had 9 bases not matched to a gene; V was cut back by 8 bases and J by 3 bases. This CDR3 comprises 16 residues. CDR3: CASGGLGTSDTGELFF. Here the CDR3 DNA reads TGTGCCAGCGGGGGCCTCGGGACTAGCGACACCGGGGAGCTGTTTTTT.

In this sample, this clonotype turned up a few times. J is TRBJ1-1 and V is TRBV19, with D perhaps TRBD1 (6 bases). Trimming removed 1 base at V and 5 bases at J, with 14 bases between. This CDR3 region has 15 residues. CDR1 is LNHDA, CDR2 SQIVND, per germline (reference sequence). CDR3 amino acids: CASSIVGGRGTEAFF. DNA of the CDR3: TGTGCCAGTAGTATAGTAGGGGGGCGGGGTACTGAAGCTTTCTTT.

V is TRBV11-2 and J is TRBJ2-5, with 13 bases lining up with TRBD2. V lost 5 bases, J lost 2 bases, and 8 bases stayed unmatched. CDR3 length: 17 amino acids. Germline V gives CDR1 SGHAT, CDR2 FQNNGV. The CDR3 sequence is CASSKGTSGIPQETQYF. CDR3 bases: TGTGCCAGCAGCAAAGGGACTAGCGGGATCCCACAAGAGACCCAGTACTTC. The full variable domain, completed using reference TRBV11-2 and TRBJ2-5, is EAGVAQSPRYKIIEKRQSVAFWCNPISGHATLYWYQQILGQGPKLLIQFQNNGVVDDSQLPKDRFSAERLKGVDSTLKIQPAKLEDSAVYLCASSKGTSGIPQETQYFGPGTRLLVL.

The chain couples TRBV6-2 or TRBV6-3 to TRBJ2-5; D remains unclear. CDR1 MNHEY and CDR2 SVGEGT come from the germline V gene. CDR3 length: 15 residues. The V end was cut by 4 bases, the J end by 3 bases, with 15 bases between. In DNA, the CDR3 is TGTGCCAGCAGTTTCGATCTGGCCTGGAAAGAGACCCAGTACTTC. Its translation is CASSFDLAWKETQYF.

This clonotype was seen repeatedly, ten times or more. The rearrangement joins TRBV6-6 to TRBJ1-4; 10 bases are a match to TRBD1. J was trimmed by 8 bases and V by 6 bases; bases with no gene match: 9. Germline V gene data show CDR1 as MNHNY and CDR2 as SVGAGI (reference sequence). The CDR3 is made up of 15 amino acids. CDR3 protein: CASRKPGTGEEKLFF. In DNA, the CDR3 is TGTGCCAGCAGGAAACCCGGGACAGGGGAGGAAAAACTGTTTTTT.

This clonotype was counted only a few times. V is TRBV11-2 and J is TRBJ2-3, with D uncertain. The germline gives CDR1 SGHAT, CDR2 FQNNGV. V was shortened by 3 bases and J by 1 base, with 8 bases between the two germline ends. The CDR3 consists of 14 residues. The CDR3 DNA reads TGTGCCAGCAGCTTGGTTCGTCGCACAGATACGCAGTATTTT. Residues: CASSLVRRTDTQYF.

In the case of this clonotype: One end of the junction fails to match germline, which may point to a read error. CDR3 nucleotides: TGTGCTAGCAGCCCTATAGGACTAGCGGGAGGGACCTACAATGAGCAGTTCTTC. Its protein product is CASSPIGLAGGTYNEQFF. The V gene is TRBV7-6, the J gene TRBJ2-1, with 15 bases identical to TRBD2. CDR1 is SGHVS and CDR2 is FNYEAQ in the germline V gene. This CDR3 region has 18 residues.

This clonotype was observed a handful of times. V gene TRBV28 combines with J gene TRBJ2-2; tentatively, D is TRBD1 (6 bases). V was shortened by 4 bases and J by 4 bases, with 13 bases between the two germline ends. There are 15 residues in the CDR3. The V gene's germline CDR1 is MDHEN and CDR2 SYDVKM. The CDR3 region is CASSSPGAGTGELFF. Here the CDR3 DNA reads TGTGCCAGCAGTTCTCCAGGGGCAGGCACCGGGGAGCTGTTTTTT.

The chain links TRBV11-3 to TRBJ1-6, with 8 bases that match TRBD1. The CDR3 has 14 amino acids. The V gene's germline CDR1 is SGHNT and CDR2 YENEEA. Trimming took 4 bases from V and 9 from J; bases not matched to a gene: 5. The CDR3 DNA sequence: TGTGCCAGCAGCTCGAACAGGGGGACTTCACCCCTCCACTTT. It encodes CASSSNRGTSPLHF.

This clonotype was observed a handful of times. V usage is TRBV28 and J usage is TRBJ2-5; TRBD2 matches at 7 bases. Per the germline V gene, CDR1 is MDHEN and CDR2 is SYDVKM. The CDR3 contains 13 residues. V gave up 3 bases and J gave up 5 bases; unmatched junction bases: 3. The CDR3 DNA follows: TGTGCCAGCAGTTTTCCAGCGGGGGAGACCCAGTACTTC. Encoded protein: CASSFPAGETQYF.

The chain has TRBV28 and TRBJ1-2, with D possibly TRBD1 on 5 matching bases. V was trimmed by 1 base and J by 8 bases, leaving 11 bases between them. This CDR3 region has 13 residues. CDR1 is MDHEN and CDR2 is SYDVKM in the germline V gene. CDR3 nucleotides: TGTGCCAGCAGTTTATTTCGAGGGGTAGGCTACACCTTC. Its translation is CASSLFRGVGYTF.

V gene TRBV6-2 or TRBV6-3 combines with J gene TRBJ1-5; possible D gene TRBD1, 5 bases. The V and J ends lost 6 bases and 5 bases respectively, with 23 bases between them. This CDR3 comprises 17 residues. Germline CDR1 and CDR2: MNHEY and SVGEGT. CDR3 residues: CASRGKGQGAYHQPQHF. The DNA of the CDR3 is TGTGCCAGCAGGGGGAAAGGGCAGGGCGCGTATCATCAGCCCCAGCATTTT.

The chain combines TRBV14 with TRBJ1-2; 8 bases are shared with TRBD1. The CDR3 contains 15 residues. V lost 0 bases to trimming and J lost 6 bases; unmatched junction nucleotides: 6. Germline V gene sequence: CDR1 SGHDN, CDR2 FVKESK. CDR3 region: CASSQDMQGADGYTF. CDR3 bases: TGTGCCAGCAGCCAAGATATGCAGGGGGCGGATGGCTACACCTTC.

The chain joins TRBV15 to TRBJ1-2; TRBD1 agrees at 9 bases. Germline-derived CDR1 and CDR2 are LNHNV and YYDKDF (reference sequence). The CDR3 has 16 amino acids. The V gene end was trimmed by 3 bases and the J gene end by 4 bases; junction bases not matched to a gene: 9. CDR3 nucleotides: TGTGCCACCAGCAGGGGCCGGGACAGGGTAGTCTATGGCTACACCTTC. This encodes CATSRGRDRVVYGYTF.

In its sample, this clonotype was seen a few times. This chain links TRBV28 with TRBJ2-2; 11 bases line up with TRBD2. Germline CDR1 and CDR2: MDHEN and SYDVKM. This CDR3 region has 16 residues. With 6 bases clipped from V and 6 bases from J, the junction kept 9 bases outside the gene matches. CDR3 protein: CASSSRLAGFAGELFF. In DNA, the CDR3 is TGTGCCAGCAGCTCAAGACTAGCGGGATTTGCCGGGGAGCTGTTTTTT.

This clonotype was detected many times. This chain joins TRBV7-2 and TRBJ1-5, with a possible D match to TRBD1 (5 bases). V dropped 4 bases and J dropped 6 bases, with 16 bases sitting between them. This CDR3 is 15 amino acids long. The germline CDR1 and CDR2 sequences are SGHTA and FQGNSA. The CDR3 DNA reads TGTGCCAGCAGCTCGGGACCCCGGAGGAGTCAGCCCCAGCATTTT. This translates into CASSSGPRRSQPQHF.

This clonotype was seen a handful of times. The chain carries TRBV18 and TRBJ2-1, with D possibly being TRBD2 (5 bases). Germline V gene lookup returns CDR1 KGHSH and CDR2 LQKENI. The V end lost 6 bases, the J end lost 0 bases, and 15 bases lay between the germline ends. The CDR3 extends over 16 amino acids. For the CDR3, the DNA is TGTGCCAGCTCCGTAGATAGCGACCTCTCCTACAATGAGCAGTTCTTC. It yields the protein CASSVDSDLSYNEQFF.

The chain uses TRBV4-2 and TRBJ1-4; TRBD1 matches 7 bases. Germline V gives CDR1 LGHNA, CDR2 YNFKEQ. After removal of 4 bases from V and 3 bases from J, the junction contained 11 bases not matched to a gene. This CDR3 has 17 residues. DNA of the CDR3: TGTGCCAGCAGCCTCCGGAACCCCCAGGGGGCTAATGAAAAACTGTTTTTT. Translated, it gives CASSLRNPQGANEKLFF.